These 10 T cell receptor beta chains share one sample of origin, sequenced in a study of beta chain features in type 1 diabetes. The study's findings and limits: Type 1 diabetes patients showed a moderate but significant shortening of TCRB CDR3s in all four CD4+ subsets.

Which antigens these TCRs recognize remains unknown. Every isolated RNA sample was fully reverse transcribed, so sequencing captured expressed TCRB transcripts. Sequencing used immunoSEQ multiplex PCR; TCRdb keeps in-frame clones, though not all of them. The sample shows 200,000 to 250,000 clones, approximately 13% of them seen only once. What was sequenced was naive CD4+ T cells from blood. These receptors all stem from a man between 25 and 39 years old with type 1 diabetes.

This rearrangement joins TRBV4-1 to TRBJ1-1; 7 nucleotides agree with TRBD1. The V gene's germline CDR1 is MGHRA and CDR2 YSYEKL. V shed 6 bases, J shed 1 base, and the junction held 8 bases outside the gene matches. CDR3 length: 15 residues. This CDR3 is CASSPNRGGNTEAFF. The CDR3 DNA reads TGCGCCAGCAGTCCTAACAGGGGTGGGAACACTGAAGCTTTCTTT.

This chain uses TRBV6-1 with TRBJ2-7; a possible D gene is TRBD1 (5 bases). Trimming pared 6 bases from V and 2 bases from J, leaving 14 bases between. Germline V gene data show CDR1 as MNHNS and CDR2 as SASEGT. CDR3 size: 14 residues. CDR3 region: CASRSGSLTYEQYF. CDR3 DNA sequence: TGTGCCAGCAGATCAGGGTCCCTTACCTACGAGCAGTACTTC.

This clone was detected only a few times. The gene calls are TRBV4-2 and TRBJ2-3; 8 bases map to TRBD2. The CDR3 has 15 residues. Trimming at V came to 2 bases and at J to 7 bases, leaving 8 bases not matched to a gene. Germline assignment: CDR1 LGHNA and CDR2 YNFKEQ. The CDR3 nucleotides are TGTGCCAGCAGCCAATTTGGGACTAGTTTCTATACGCAGTATTTT. Protein: CASSQFGTSFYTQYF.

V is TRBV5-6 and J is TRBJ1-1, with D unresolved. The CDR3 sequence is 11 residues long. Germline CDR1 reads SGHDT; CDR2 reads YYEEEE. Trimming stripped 4 bases from V and 1 base from J, with 2 bases between. CDR3 DNA: TGTGCCAGCAGCCAGAACACTGAAGCTTTCTTT. Its protein is CASSQNTEAFF.

V and J are TRBV5-6 and TRBJ2-3, with TRBD2 matching over 13 bases. The CDR3 spans 15 residues. Looked up from germline, CDR1 is SGHDT and CDR2 is YYEEEE. V gave up 4 bases and J gave up 4 bases; unmatched junction bases: 3. The CDR3 here is CASSPGTSGADTQYF. Here the CDR3 DNA reads TGTGCCAGCAGCCCTGGGACTAGCGGGGCAGATACGCAGTATTTT. Together with reference TRBV5-6 and TRBJ2-3, the CDR3 gives the full variable domain: DAGVTQSPTHLIKTRGQQVTLRCSPKSGHDTVSWYQQALGQGPQFIFQYYEEEERQRGNFPDRFSGHQFPNYSSELNVNALLLGDSALYLCASSPGTSGADTQYFGPGTRLTVL.

The rearrangement uses TRBV9 and TRBJ1-1, with D maybe TRBD1 (5 bases). Trimming took 4 bases from V and 1 from J, leaving 11 bases between them. This CDR3 is built from 14 residues. Germline CDR1 is SGDLS and CDR2 is YYNGEE. Here the CDR3 reads CASSPRQWNTEAFF. In DNA form, the CDR3 reads TGTGCCAGCAGCCCTCGACAGTGGAACACTGAAGCTTTCTTT.

This clone was seen once. This chain joins TRBV18 and TRBJ2-7; D perhaps matches TRBD2 (5 bases). This CDR3 has 15 residues. In germline, CDR1 is KGHSH, CDR2 LQKENI. Deletions cut 1 base from V and 1 base from J, with 11 bases between. In DNA form, the CDR3 reads TGTGCCAGCTCACCACAGGATTGGAGGTCCTACGAGCAGTACTTC. It translates to CASSPQDWRSYEQYF.

The V gene is TRBV7-2, the J gene TRBJ2-7; D not certain. Between the trimmed V and J ends, which lost 5 bases and 6 bases, there was a span of 11 bases. The CDR3 spans 12 residues. The germline V gene has CDR1 SGHTA and CDR2 FQGNSA. The CDR3 nucleotides are TGTGCCAGCAGCCTTAGCCGCACCGAGCAGTACTTC. Encoded protein: CASSLSRTEQYF.

This clone was seen only a few times. The chain uses TRBV7-2 and TRBJ1-6; weak D call: TRBD1 (6 bases). The germline CDR1 and CDR2 sequences are SGHTA and FQGNSA. Trimming left V 1 base short and J 7 bases short, with 11 bases between. The CDR3 loop spans 15 amino acids. The CDR3 nucleotides read TGTGCCAGCAGCTTAGTTGGACAGATCAATTCACCCCTCCACTTT. It specifies CASSLVGQINSPLHF.

This clone showed up just a few times. The J gene is TRBJ1-5, the V gene TRBV30; D not certain. Germline V gene sequence: CDR1 GTSNPN, CDR2 SVGIG (reference sequence). V lost 2 bases, J lost 8 bases, and 13 bases lay in between. CDR3 length: 13 amino acids. The CDR3 coding sequence is TGTGCCTGGAGTCGGGAGTGGTCTGAGCCCCAGCATTTT. Amino acid sequence: CAWSREWSEPQHF.